This TCR beta chain was documented in a study of CD8 T cells in ankylosing spondylitis. Overall study findings and caveats: A motif in TCR beta, a set of several highly homologous variants, appeared characteristic of ankylosing spondylitis blood. As reported, disease-linked clones showed significant enrichment in matched ankylosing spondylitis synovial fluid. Earlier work had already found some motif variants in reactive arthritis synovial fluid and blood.

As the method for making TCR beta libraries, quantitative 5'-RACE with molecular barcodes was used. MiXCR was run by TCRdb on the 5' RACE reads, yielding one entry per CDR3 protein. The sample lists under 85,000 distinct CDR3 sequences; about 5.4% were seen once. This CDR3 comprises 14 residues. V gave up 3 bases and J gave up 6 bases, with 11 bases separating them. Germline V lookup: CDR1 LGHNA, CDR2 YSLEER. This clonotype came up many times. Its target is unknown. The source of this sequence is a male donor with ankylosing spondylitis or in good health (not recorded which). The material sequenced was blood, either unsorted or a sorted T cell fraction (not recorded which). This sequence joins TRBV4-3 and TRBJ2-2; the D gene is possibly TRBD1 (6 bases). CDR3 loop: CASSQNRVAGELFF. DNA of the CDR3: TGCGCCAGCAGCCAGAACAGGGTAGCCGGGGAGCTGTTTTTT.